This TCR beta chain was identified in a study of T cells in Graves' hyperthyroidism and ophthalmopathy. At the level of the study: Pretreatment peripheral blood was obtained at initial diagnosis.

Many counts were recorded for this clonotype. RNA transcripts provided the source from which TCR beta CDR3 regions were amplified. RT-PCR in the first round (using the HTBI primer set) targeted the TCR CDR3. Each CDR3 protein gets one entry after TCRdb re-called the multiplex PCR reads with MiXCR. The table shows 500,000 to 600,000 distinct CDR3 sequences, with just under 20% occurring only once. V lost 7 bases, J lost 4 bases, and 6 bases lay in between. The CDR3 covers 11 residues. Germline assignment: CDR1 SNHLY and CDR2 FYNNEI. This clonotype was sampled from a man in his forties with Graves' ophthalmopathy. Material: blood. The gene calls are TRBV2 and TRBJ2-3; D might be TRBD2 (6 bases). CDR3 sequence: CASTGADTQYF. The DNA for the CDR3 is TGTGCCAGCACGGGGGCAGATACGCAGTATTTT.